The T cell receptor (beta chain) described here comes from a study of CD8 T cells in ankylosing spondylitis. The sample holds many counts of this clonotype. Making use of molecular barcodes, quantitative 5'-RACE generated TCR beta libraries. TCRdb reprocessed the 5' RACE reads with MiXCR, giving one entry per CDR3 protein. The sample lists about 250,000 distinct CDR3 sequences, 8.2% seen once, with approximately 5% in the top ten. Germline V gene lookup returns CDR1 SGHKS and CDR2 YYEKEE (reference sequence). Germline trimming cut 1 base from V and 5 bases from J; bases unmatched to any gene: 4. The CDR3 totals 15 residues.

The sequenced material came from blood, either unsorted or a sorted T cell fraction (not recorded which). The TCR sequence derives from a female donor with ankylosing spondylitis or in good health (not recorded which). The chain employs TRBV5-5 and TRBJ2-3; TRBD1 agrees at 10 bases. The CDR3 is CASSLRTGGRDTQYF. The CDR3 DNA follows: TGTGCCAGCAGCTTGCGGACAGGGGGAAGAGATACGCAGTATTTT.